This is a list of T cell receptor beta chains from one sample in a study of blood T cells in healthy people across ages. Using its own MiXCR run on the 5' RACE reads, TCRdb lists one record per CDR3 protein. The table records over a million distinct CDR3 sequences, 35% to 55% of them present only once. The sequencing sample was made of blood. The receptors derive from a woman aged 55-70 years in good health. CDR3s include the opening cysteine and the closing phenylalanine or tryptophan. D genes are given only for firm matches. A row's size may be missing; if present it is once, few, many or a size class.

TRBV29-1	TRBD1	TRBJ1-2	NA	TGCAGCGGCTTCGGGACAGGGGGCGCCGGCGGCTATGGCTACACCTTC	CSGFGTGGAGGYGYTF
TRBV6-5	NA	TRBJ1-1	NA	TGTGCCAGCAGTTACTCCGCCGGGGGGTACACTGAAGCTTTCTTT	CASSYSAGGYTEAFF
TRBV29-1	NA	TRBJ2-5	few	TGCAGCGCCCTAAAAGAGACCCAGTACTTC	CSALKETQYF
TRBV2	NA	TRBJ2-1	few	TGTGCCAGCAGTGAAGGTAGCGGACCCTACAATGAGCAGTTCTTC	CASSEGSGPYNEQFF
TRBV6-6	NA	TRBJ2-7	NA	TGTGCCAGCAGTTTAGGGACTTCAGTGGCCTACGAGCAGTACTTC	CASSLGTSVAYEQYF
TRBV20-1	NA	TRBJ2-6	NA	TGCAGTGCCCTTCCTTCAGACAGGCCTGGTGGGGCCAACGTCCTGACTTTC	CSALPSDRPGGANVLTF
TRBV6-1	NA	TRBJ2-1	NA	TGTGCCAGCACCGTAAACAATGAGCAGTTCTTC	CASTVNNEQFF
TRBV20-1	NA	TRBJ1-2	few	TGCAGTGCCTTGGGGTATACGAACTATGGCTACACCTTC	CSALGYTNYGYTF
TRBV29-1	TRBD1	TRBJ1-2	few	TGCAGCGTTGAAGGCTGGACAGGAAAATCTAACTATGGCTACACCTTC	CSVEGWTGKSNYGYTF
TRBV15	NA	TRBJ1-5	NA	TGTGCCACCAGCAGGGACTTGGGGGCCCAGCCCCAGCATTTT	CATSRDLGAQPQHF
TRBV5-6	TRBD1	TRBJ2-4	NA	TGTGCCAGCAGCATGACAGGGGCCCTAGCCAAAAACATTCAGTACTTC	CASSMTGALAKNIQYF
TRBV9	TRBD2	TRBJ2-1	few	TGTGCCAGCAGCGAGGGACTAGCGGACAATGAGCAGTTCTTC	CASSEGLADNEQFF
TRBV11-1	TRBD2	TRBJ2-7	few	TGTGCCAGCAGCTTGAGATCACTAGCGGGTGGCTCCTACAATGAGCAGTACTTC	CASSLRSLAGGSYNEQYF
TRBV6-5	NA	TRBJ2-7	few	TGTGCCAGCAGTCCCGGACTTGGCTCCTACGAGCAGTACTTC	CASSPGLGSYEQYF
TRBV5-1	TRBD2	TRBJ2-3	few	TGCGCCAGCAGCTTGGGGCTAGCGGAATACACAGATACGCAGTATTTT	CASSLGLAEYTDTQYF
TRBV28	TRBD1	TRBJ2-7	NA	TGTGCCAGCAGACCACCCGGGACAGGAAGCTACGAGCAGTACTTC	CASRPPGTGSYEQYF
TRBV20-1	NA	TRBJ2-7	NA	TGCAGTGCTAGTCAGGTCGAGGACGATTACGAGCAGTACTTC	CSASQVEDDYEQYF
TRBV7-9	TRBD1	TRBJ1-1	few	TGTGCCAGCAGCTCCTACCCCAGACAGGGCACTGAAGCTTTCTTT	CASSSYPRQGTEAFF
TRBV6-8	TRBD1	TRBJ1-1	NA	TGTGCCAGCACTTGGGGACAGGGGGACACTGAAGCTTTCTTT	CASTWGQGDTEAFF
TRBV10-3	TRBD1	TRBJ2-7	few	TGTGCCATCACAAGGACAGGGAGCTACGAGCAGTACTTC	CAITRTGSYEQYF
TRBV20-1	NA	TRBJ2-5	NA	TGCAGTGCTAGAGATTATCAGGGCTACCAAGAGACCCAGTACTTC	CSARDYQGYQETQYF
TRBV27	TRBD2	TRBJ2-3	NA	TGTGCCATCAGGACTAGCGGGAGATTAAATACGCAGTATTTT	CAIRTSGRLNTQYF
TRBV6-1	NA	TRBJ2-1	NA	TGTACCAGCATCCCAGGGGAGGGCTTAAGCTCCTACAATGAGCAGTTCTTC	CTSIPGEGLSSYNEQFF
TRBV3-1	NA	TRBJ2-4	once	TGTGCCAGCAGCCCCATCCGGGGGGCCAAAAACATTCAGTACTTC	CASSPIRGAKNIQYF
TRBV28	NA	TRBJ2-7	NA	TGTGCCAGCAGTTTTCCGCGGGGCACTTCCTACGAGCAGTACTTC	CASSFPRGTSYEQYF
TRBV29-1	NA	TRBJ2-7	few	TGCAGCGTCCGAGGGGGGGGCCCCTACGAGCAGTACTTC	CSVRGGGPYEQYF
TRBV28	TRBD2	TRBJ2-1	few	TGTGCCAGCAGTTCGACGATCGTCGGGGGGAGGGGTGGCAATGAGCAGTTCTTC	CASSSTIVGGRGGNEQFF
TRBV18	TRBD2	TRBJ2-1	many	TGTGCCAGCTCAAACCTCTGGGGGACTAGCGGACCTAGCTCCTACAATGAGCAGTTCTTC	CASSNLWGTSGPSSYNEQFF
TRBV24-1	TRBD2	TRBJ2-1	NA	TGTGCCACCAGTGGTTCCGGGACTAGGTTTCCGAGTGAGCAGTTCTTC	CATSGSGTRFPSEQFF
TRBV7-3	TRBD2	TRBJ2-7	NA	TGTGCCAGCAGCTTAATCCGGGAGGGCCAGCAGTACTTC	CASSLIREGQQYF
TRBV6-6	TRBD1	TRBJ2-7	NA	TGTGCCAGCAGTCGACAGGGCTACTACGAGCAGTACTTC	CASSRQGYYEQYF
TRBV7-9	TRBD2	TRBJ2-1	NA	TGTGCCAGCAGCTTAGGTTCGGCTAGCGGGGTCTACAATGAGCAGTTCTTC	CASSLGSASGVYNEQFF
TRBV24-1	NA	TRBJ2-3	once	TGTGCCACCAGTGAGACGGGCCCCCCAGATACGCAGTATTTT	CATSETGPPDTQYF
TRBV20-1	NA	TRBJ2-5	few	TGCAGTGCTGGGGGAAGGGAGACCCAGTACTTC	CSAGGRETQYF
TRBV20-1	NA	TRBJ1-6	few	TGCAGTGCTAGGACGGACGGGGAGGTATCCTATAATTCACCCCTCCACTTT	CSARTDGEVSYNSPLHF
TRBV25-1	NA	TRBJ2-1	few	TGTGCCAGCGAGGGGTTTTACAATGAGCAGTTCTTC	CASEGFYNEQFF
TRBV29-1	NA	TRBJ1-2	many	TGCAGCGTTGCGCCTGCCGGGACATATAACTATGGCTACACCTTC	CSVAPAGTYNYGYTF
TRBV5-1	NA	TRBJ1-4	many	TGCGCCAGCAGCTTGACTCCAGAAAAACTGTTTTTT	CASSLTPEKLFF
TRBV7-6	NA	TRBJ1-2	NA	TGTGCCAGCGGGAATCGTAACTATGGCTACACCTTC	CASGNRNYGYTF
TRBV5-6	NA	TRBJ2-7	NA	TGTGCCAGCAGCTTGGGAGGGGTGAGCCAGTACTTC	CASSLGGVSQYF